These 13 T cell receptor beta chains originate from one sample sequenced in a study of CD8 T cells in ankylosing spondylitis. TCRdb re-called the 5' RACE reads with MiXCR, one entry per CDR3 protein. The sample consists of 180,000 or so distinct CDR3 sequences, 9.5% to 13% of them appearing once. What was sequenced was blood, either unsorted or a sorted T cell fraction (not recorded which). These receptors were taken from a male donor with ankylosing spondylitis or in good health (not recorded which).

This chain uses TRBV7-2 with TRBJ1-5; perhaps TRBD1 as D (6 bases). The CDR3 has 12 residues. Germline CDR1 is SGHTA and CDR2 is FQGNSA. Trimming left V 2 bases short and J 7 bases short, with 6 bases between. CDR3 DNA sequence: TGTGCCAGCAGCTTAACAGGGCAGCCCCAGCATTTT. Its protein is CASSLTGQPQHF. Filled out from reference TRBV7-2 and TRBJ1-5, the complete variable domain reads GAGVSQSPSNKVTEKGKDVELRCDPISGHTALYWYRQSLGQGLEFLIYFQGNSAPDKSGLPSDRFSAERTGGSVSTLTIQRTQQEDSAVYLCASSLTGQPQHFGDGTRLSIL.

This clonotype occurred a few times. This rearrangement joins TRBV5-1 to TRBJ2-7; TRBD1 or TRBD2 may be the D gene (5 bases each). V was clipped by 4 bases and J by 7 bases, with 9 bases between them. The CDR3 spans 11 residues. CDR1 and CDR2 (germline): SGHRS, YFSETQ. The CDR3 coding sequence is TGCGCCAGCAGCCTCGAGGGGGAGCAGTACTTC. Translating it yields CASSLEGEQYF.

The table lists this clonotype with a few counts. This sequence joins TRBV7-8 and TRBJ2-1; tentative D call: TRBD2 (6 bases). The CDR3 is made up of 16 amino acids. Trimming stripped 2 bases from V and 4 bases from J, with 15 bases between. Germline CDR1 is SGHVS and CDR2 is FQNEAQ. The CDR3 is CASSLMTSLVYNEQFF. CDR3 nucleotides: TGTGCCAGCAGCTTAATGACTAGTTTGGTATACAATGAGCAGTTCTTC.

Ten or more counts support this clonotype. The chain has TRBV10-2 and TRBJ2-5; possibly TRBD1 for D (5 bases). The CDR3 has 14 residues. Germline V gene data show CDR1 as WSHSY and CDR2 as SAAADI. V was clipped by 3 bases and J by 2 bases, with 10 bases between them. Here the CDR3 DNA reads TGCGCCAGCAGTGACGACAGACTGCAAGAGACCCAGTACTTC. It codes for CASSDDRLQETQYF.

The chain employs TRBV7-9 and TRBJ2-7; D call uncertain. This CDR3 spans 15 amino acids. V lost 1 base and J lost 2, with 12 bases in between. From germline, CDR1 is SEHNR and CDR2 FQNEAQ (reference sequence). The CDR3 protein is CASSLGVQGPYEQYF. In DNA, the CDR3 is TGTGCCAGCAGCTTAGGGGTCCAAGGGCCCTACGAGCAGTACTTC.

The gene calls are TRBV7-9 and TRBJ2-7; 9 bases agree with TRBD1. CDR3 length equals 15 residues. V shed 1 base and J 4 bases; nucleotides not matched to a gene: 5. From germline, CDR1 is SEHNR and CDR2 FQNEAQ (reference sequence). Written as DNA, the CDR3 is TGTGCCAGCAGCTTAGAAGGGGACAGGGCATACGAGCAGTACTTC. The encoded protein is CASSLEGDRAYEQYF.

This clonotype has ten or more counts. The gene calls are TRBV12-3 or TRBV12-4 and TRBJ2-5; TRBD2 is a possible D gene (6 bases). V was cut by 6 bases and J by 5 bases, with 25 bases left in between. The CDR3 is made up of 17 amino acids. The CDR3 DNA sequence: TGTGCCAGCAGCCCTGGGACTGCCAGCGGTGGTTTGGAGACCCAGTACTTC. It translates to CASSPGTASGGLETQYF.

This clonotype came up many times. The V call is TRBV20-1, the J call TRBJ1-5, with 10 nucleotides matching TRBD1. CDR1 and CDR2 (germline): DFQATT, SNEGSKA (reference sequence). V lost 5 bases and J lost 6; bases outside the gene matches: 10. The CDR3 is made up of 15 amino acids. CDR3 residues: CSAGSGQGGIQPQHF. In DNA, the CDR3 is TGCAGTGCTGGGTCAGGACAGGGGGGGATTCAGCCCCAGCATTTT.

In its sample, this clonotype was seen many times. The rearrangement joins TRBV6-2 or TRBV6-3 to TRBJ1-5; TRBD1 agrees at 8 bases. Per the germline V gene, CDR1 is MNHEY and CDR2 is SVGEGT. Germline trimming cut 3 bases from V and 7 bases from J; bases unmatched to any gene: 2. The CDR3 has 13 amino acids. CDR3 residues: CASSYTGGQPQHF. DNA for the CDR3: TGTGCCAGCAGTTATACAGGGGGACAGCCCCAGCATTTT.

The table lists this clonotype with many counts. V usage is TRBV20-1 and J usage is TRBJ1-6; 12 nucleotides line up with TRBD1. J gave up 4 bases and V 6 bases, and 10 bases lay outside the gene matches. The CDR3 contains 17 residues. From germline, CDR1 is DFQATT and CDR2 SNEGSKA (reference sequence). The CDR3 DNA sequence: TGCAGTGCCGAGATAGCGGGACAGGGGGCTTATAATTCACCCCTCCACTTT. It encodes CSAEIAGQGAYNSPLHF.

This chain links TRBV29-1 with TRBJ2-4; weak D call: TRBD1 (6 bases). CDR1 and CDR2 from the germline V gene are SQVTM and ANQGSEA. This CDR3 region has 18 residues. V was pared by 1 base and J by 1 base, with 20 bases between. CDR3 protein: CSVEVSTGPSRAKNIQYF. The CDR3 bases are TGCAGCGTTGAAGTAAGCACAGGGCCCTCTCGGGCCAAAAACATTCAGTACTTC.

This clonotype came up many times. The V and J genes are TRBV5-1 and TRBJ1-2, with D unclear. Germline V gene sequence: CDR1 SGHRS, CDR2 YFSETQ. CDR3 length: 14 amino acids. Between the trimmed V and J ends, which lost 0 bases and 2 bases, there was a span of 8 bases. The chain's CDR3 is CASSLVDINYGYTF. In nucleotides, the CDR3 is TGCGCCAGCAGCTTGGTCGACATCAACTATGGCTACACCTTC.

This clonotype was detected a few times. This sequence joins TRBV6-1 and TRBJ2-3; D remains unclear. Looked up from germline, CDR1 is MNHNS and CDR2 is SASEGT. The CDR3 extends over 14 amino acids. V lost 4 bases and J 0 bases, leaving 8 bases between the germline ends. For the CDR3, the DNA is TGTGCCAGCAGTGCGACCGGTAGCACAGATACGCAGTATTTT. The encoded protein is CASSATGSTDTQYF.